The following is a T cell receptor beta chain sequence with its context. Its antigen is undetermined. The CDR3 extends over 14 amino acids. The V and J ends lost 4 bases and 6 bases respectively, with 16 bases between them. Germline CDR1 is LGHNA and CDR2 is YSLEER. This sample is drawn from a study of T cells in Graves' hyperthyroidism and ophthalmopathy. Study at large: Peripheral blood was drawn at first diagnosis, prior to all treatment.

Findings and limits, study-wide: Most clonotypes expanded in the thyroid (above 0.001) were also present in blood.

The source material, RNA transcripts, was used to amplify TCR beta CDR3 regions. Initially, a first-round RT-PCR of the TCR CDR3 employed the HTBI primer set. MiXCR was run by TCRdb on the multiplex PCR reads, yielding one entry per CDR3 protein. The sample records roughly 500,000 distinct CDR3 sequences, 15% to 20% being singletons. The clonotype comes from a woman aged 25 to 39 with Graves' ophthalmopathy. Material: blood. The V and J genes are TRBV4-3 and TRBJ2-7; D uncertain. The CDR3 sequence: CASSLNPLTGEQYF. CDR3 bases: TGCGCCAGCAGCCTAAACCCCTTGACCGGCGAGCAGTACTTC.